This is a list of T cell receptor beta chains from one sample in a study of identical twins. Via MiXCR, TCRdb re-called the 5' RACE reads, giving one row per CDR3 protein. The profile shows under 500,000 distinct CDR3 sequences, approximately 15% of them singletons. The sample was also linked to a second study, of yellow fever vaccine responses in identical twins.

The source material was CD4+ T cells sorted from blood. The receptors shown here come from a woman aged 18-35 years in good health. The CDR3 runs from the conserved cysteine through the conserved F or W. The D gene is left open where the match is weak. Not all rows give a size; the values are once, few, many and, for expanded clones, a class.

CDR3 length	clone size	V gene	J gene	D gene	CDR3 DNA	CDR3 protein
14	-	TRBV12-3/TRBV12-4	TRBJ2-3	TRBD2	TGTGCCAGCAGGGATAGCGGGGGGGCAGATACGCAGTATTTT	CASRDSGGADTQYF
14	-	TRBV20-1	TRBJ2-7	-	TGCAGTGCTAGAGGTCTTAGGGAGGCCTACGAGCAGTACTTC	CSARGLREAYEQYF
14	-	TRBV24-1	TRBJ2-2	TRBD1	TGTGCCACCAGGTCGGACAGGGTGAGCGGGGAGCTGTTTTTT	CATRSDRVSGELFF
14	-	TRBV18	TRBJ1-2	-	TGTGCCAGCTCACCAGGGACGGATAACTATGGCTACACCTTC	CASSPGTDNYGYTF
13	many	TRBV29-1	TRBJ1-1	-	TGCAGCGTTGGCGGACCGAAGAACACTGAAGCTTTCTTT	CSVGGPKNTEAFF
16	-	TRBV7-2	TRBJ2-7	TRBD2	TGTGCCAGCAGTCCCCCCAGCGCTAGCGGGATATACGAGCAGTACTTC	CASSPPSASGIYEQYF
18	many	TRBV4-1	TRBJ2-2	TRBD1	TGCGCCAGCAGCGCCCGGACAGGGGGCAACGCGAACACCGGGGAGCTGTTTTTT	CASSARTGGNANTGELFF
16	few	TRBV7-2	TRBJ2-1	-	TGTGCCAGCAGCCGCTTTGTTTCCACCGGGGACTATGAGCAGTTCTTC	CASSRFVSTGDYEQFF
18	-	TRBV9	TRBJ2-1	-	TGTGCCAGCAGTTCGGGTCCCCTCTCTTCCCCCCTCTACAATGAGCAGTTCTTC	CASSSGPLSSPLYNEQFF
12	few	TRBV12-3/TRBV12-4	TRBJ2-3	-	TGTGCCAGCAAAATGAGCACAGATACGCAGTATTTT	CASKMSTDTQYF
11	-	TRBV20-1	TRBJ2-7	-	TGCAGTGCTAGAGCCCCCGGCGAGCAGTACTTC	CSARAPGEQYF
15	many	TRBV12-3/TRBV12-4	TRBJ1-5	-	TGTGCCAGCAGTTTTTTTTTGCCTGGCAATCAGCCCCAGCATTTT	CASSFFLPGNQPQHF
19	few	TRBV12-2	TRBJ2-7	-	TGTGCAAGTCGCTTCAAGGGACTAGCGAAACCGTACTTCCCCTACGAGCAGTACTTC	CASRFKGLAKPYFPYEQYF
16	-	TRBV12-3/TRBV12-4	TRBJ2-1	-	TGTGCCAGCAGTTTACGGCAGTTAGACTCCTACAATGAGCAGTTCTTC	CASSLRQLDSYNEQFF
14	-	TRBV20-1	TRBJ2-1	TRBD2	TGCAGTGTTAAAGCGGGGGGATCCTGGAATGAGCAGTTCTTC	CSVKAGGSWNEQFF
15	-	TRBV15	TRBJ1-1	-	TGTGCCACCAGCAGAGGCCGGGGGGCGCTTCCGGAAGCTTTCTTT	CATSRGRGALPEAFF
15	many	TRBV18	TRBJ2-3	TRBD2	TGTGCCAGCTCATCACTAGCGGGAGTAACAGATACGCAGTATTTT	CASSSLAGVTDTQYF
16	-	TRBV27	TRBJ2-1	-	TGTGCCAGCAGAAGTTTAACCCCAGGGGTCTACAATGAGCAGTTCTTC	CASRSLTPGVYNEQFF
14	many	TRBV7-2	TRBJ2-4	TRBD2	TGTGCCAGCAGCCTAGCGGGAGCCAAAAACATTCAGTACTTC	CASSLAGAKNIQYF
13	-	TRBV7-9	TRBJ2-7	-	TGTGCCAGCACCCTTGCCGGGGGCTACGAGCAGTACTTC	CASTLAGGYEQYF
15	few	TRBV18	TRBJ1-6	-	TGTGCCAGCTCTCTACTGCAGGGTGGAAATTCACCCCTCCACTTT	CASSLLQGGNSPLHF
15	-	TRBV30	TRBJ2-7	TRBD2	TGTGCCTGGACCATGAAGCGGGGGGGGGGCCACGAGCAGTACTTC	CAWTMKRGGGHEQYF
16	-	TRBV12-3/TRBV12-4	TRBJ2-3	TRBD2	TGTGCCAGCACCCCGGCAGCGGGGGCTGGCACAGATACGCAGTATTTT	CASTPAAGAGTDTQYF
15	-	TRBV20-1	TRBJ2-1	TRBD2	TGCAGTGCTCCTTTTAGCGGGAGGGCCTACAATGAGCAGTTCTTC	CSAPFSGRAYNEQFF
16	-	TRBV2	TRBJ2-7	TRBD2	TGTGCCAGCAGACCAAATTTAGCGGGGGGCTCCTACGAGCAGTACTTC	CASRPNLAGGSYEQYF
14	many	TRBV20-1	TRBJ2-7	-	TGCAGTGCTAGACTGGCGGGATCCTCCTACGAGCAGTACTTC	CSARLAGSSYEQYF
14	once	TRBV6-5	TRBJ2-1	-	TGTGACAGCAGTTACTCGCAACAAGGGAATGAGCAGTTCTTC	CDSSYSQQGNEQFF
14	-	TRBV5-6	TRBJ2-7	-	TGTGCCATCAGCCCCGGGCACCTCTCGGCCGAGCAGTACTTC	CAISPGHLSAEQYF
14	many	TRBV4-3	TRBJ2-7	-	TGCGCCAGCAGCCAAGACATATTCTCGGGAGAGCAGTACTTC	CASSQDIFSGEQYF
13	few	TRBV10-1	TRBJ1-6	-	TGCGCCAGCAGTGACCAGGGGAGCTCACCCCTCCACTTT	CASSDQGSSPLHF
13	once	TRBV20-1	TRBJ1-1	TRBD1	TGCAGTGCCCTTACGGGACAGGGGGCAATGGCTTTCTTT	CSALTGQGAMAFF
13	few	TRBV6-1	TRBJ1-2	-	TGTGCCAGCAGAGACCGGACCGGGTATGGCTACACCTTC	CASRDRTGYGYTF
17	-	TRBV6-1	TRBJ2-2	TRBD1	TGTGCCAGCAGCCCTAAGACAGGGTCGTGGAACACCGGGGAGCTGTTTTTT	CASSPKTGSWNTGELFF
17	many	TRBV20-1	TRBJ2-7	TRBD2	TGCAGTGCTAGAGATCTGGCGGGGGACGATTATGTCTACGAGCAGTACTTC	CSARDLAGDDYVYEQYF
12	few	TRBV6-4	TRBJ2-7	-	TGTGCCAGCATCCAAGGTTGGGTTGTACAGTACTTC	CASIQGWVVQYF
14	-	TRBV19	TRBJ2-7	-	TGTGCCAGTAGTAGGCAGGGGATTCGATACGAGCAGTACTTC	CASSRQGIRYEQYF
12	-	TRBV13	TRBJ2-2	-	TGTGCCAGCAGCTTATTAATCGGGGAGCTGTTTTTT	CASSLLIGELFF
16	few	TRBV4-3	TRBJ2-3	TRBD2	TGCGCCAGCAGCAAGGGACTAGCGGGAGTTGCAGATACGCAGTATTTT	CASSKGLAGVADTQYF
14	-	TRBV20-1	TRBJ2-1	TRBD2	TGCAGTGCTAGGGGACTAGCGGGAGGGAATGAGCAGTTCTTC	CSARGLAGGNEQFF
15	few	TRBV5-1	TRBJ1-1	-	TGCGCCAGCAGCTTGGACGGGGGGCGGGGAACTGAAGCTTTCTTT	CASSLDGGRGTEAFF
13	-	TRBV5-6	TRBJ2-7	-	TGTGCCAGCAGCTTTTCCGTTGCCTACGAGCAGTACTTC	CASSFSVAYEQYF
15	-	TRBV5-1	TRBJ2-7	TRBD2	TGCGCCAGCAGCTTGGCCTCTAGCGGGGTCCACGAGCAGTACTTC	CASSLASSGVHEQYF
11	-	TRBV3-1	TRBJ2-4	-	TGTGCCAGCAGCCAAGAGAGCATTCAGTACTTC	CASSQESIQYF
12	many	TRBV3-1	TRBJ2-1	-	TGTGCCAGCAGCCAAGTGAAGGGCGGGCAGTTCTTC	CASSQVKGGQFF
15	-	TRBV7-2	TRBJ2-7	-	TGTGCCAGCAGCTTAGCGGTCGGCAGGAACTACGAGCAGTACTTC	CASSLAVGRNYEQYF
14	-	TRBV19	TRBJ1-1	-	TGTGCCAGTAGTGTACTCCGGGGGGGCACTGAAGCTTTCTTT	CASSVLRGGTEAFF
17	-	TRBV28	TRBJ2-1	TRBD2	TGTGCCAGCAGTCCCGTTAGTTTGCGGGAGGGAAGGAATGAGCAGTTCTTC	CASSPVSLREGRNEQFF
16	-	TRBV28	TRBJ1-6	-	TGTGCCAGCACCTGGGGGGGGAGCTCCTATAATTCACCCCTCCACTTT	CASTWGGSSYNSPLHF
14	-	TRBV10-2	TRBJ2-4	-	TGCGCCAGCAGATACGAACTAGGGTGGAACATTCAGTACTTC	CASRYELGWNIQYF
17	-	TRBV7-8	TRBJ2-3	TRBD2	TGTGCCAGCAGCCCGTTCGTAGCGGGAGGGCGCACAGATACGCAGTATTTT	CASSPFVAGGRTDTQYF
15	few	TRBV29-1	TRBJ2-1	TRBD2	TGCAGCGCCGGGGGGGGACTAGCGGGAGGCAATGAGCAGTTCTTC	CSAGGGLAGGNEQFF
16	-	TRBV24-1	TRBJ2-1	TRBD1	TGTGCCACCAGTGACCGGACAGGGGTTGCCTACAATGAGCAGTTCTTC	CATSDRTGVAYNEQFF
16	many	TRBV28	TRBJ2-1	TRBD1	TGTGCCAGCAGTTCTTTCCGGGACAGGGGGGTCAATGAGCAGTTCTTC	CASSSFRDRGVNEQFF
15	many	TRBV7-2	TRBJ2-3	-	TGTGCCAGCAGCTTCGGGGGGCCGGGGACAGATACGCAGTATTTT	CASSFGGPGTDTQYF
11	-	TRBV29-1	TRBJ1-1	TRBD1	TGCAGCGGGACCGACAGGGATGAAGCTTTCTTT	CSGTDRDEAFF
14	-	TRBV20-1	TRBJ2-3	-	TGCAGTGCTAGAGTTCCCGGGACCCCAGATACGCAGTATTTT	CSARVPGTPDTQYF
16	few	TRBV4-2	TRBJ2-5	TRBD1	TGTGCCAGCAGCCAACGGACAGGGGGCGGCGGGGAGACCCAGTACTTC	CASSQRTGGGGETQYF
14	few	TRBV29-1	TRBJ1-1	TRBD1	TGCAGCGTCGAACTTCAGGGGGTTGGCACTGAAGCTTTCTTT	CSVELQGVGTEAFF
15	-	TRBV18	TRBJ2-1	TRBD1	TGTGCCAGCTCACTATCCGGGACAGAACCCAATGAGCAGTTCTTC	CASSLSGTEPNEQFF